These 25 T cell receptor beta chains share one sample of origin, sequenced in a study of cytomegalovirus exposure and HLA in healthy donors. The PCR contained 60 Vbeta and 13 Jbeta primers. The table came from immunoSEQ multiplex PCR; TCRdb's copy has only in-frame clones and leaves some out. This sample yields about 190,000 clones, of which about nine tenths are seen a single time; around 1.4% belongs to the top ten. The sequenced sample consisted of PBMCs. Receptor source: a man aged 25 to 40 in good health and CMV-seronegative.

The genes are TRBV7-2 and TRBJ1-2; 7 bases align to TRBD1. Germline loops: CDR1 SGHTA, CDR2 FQGNSA. The CDR3 is 13 amino acids. Trimming at V came to 6 bases and at J to 4 bases, leaving 5 bases not matched to a gene. The CDR3 DNA sequence: TGTGCCAGCAGATACAGGGGCGGCTATGGCTACACCTTC. This sequence encodes CASRYRGGYGYTF.

Regarding this clone: The junction departs from the called germline gene at one end, perhaps through a read error. The chain uses TRBV7-9 and TRBJ2-1; 7 bases agree with TRBD1. The CDR3 loop spans 17 amino acids. The germline CDR1 and CDR2 sequences are SEHNR and FQNEAQ (reference sequence). The CDR3 protein is CSSSSRTGRTRVNEQFF. CDR3 bases: TGTTCCAGCAGCTCCCGGACAGGACGCACAAGGGTGAATGAGCAGTTCTTC.

The chain is built from TRBV19 and TRBJ1-5, with D uncertain. This CDR3 has 12 amino acids. The germline V and J ends were trimmed by 6 bases and 3 bases, with 6 bases remaining between them. Germline V gene sequence: CDR1 LNHDA, CDR2 SQIVND (reference sequence). The CDR3 DNA is TGTGCCAGTAGCAACTTCAATCAGCCCCAGCATTTT. This codes for CASSNFNQPQHF.

The V and J genes are TRBV28 and TRBJ1-2; D not resolved. Per germline, CDR1 MDHEN and CDR2 SYDVKM. The CDR3 runs 14 residues. Trimming took 4 bases from V and 2 from J, leaving 11 bases between them. The CDR3 reads CASSSTSSNYGYTF. The CDR3 DNA reads as TGTGCCAGCAGTTCAACATCATCGAACTATGGCTACACCTTC.

The V gene is TRBV2, the J gene TRBJ2-4, with a weak D call TRBD2 (6 bases). V lost 8 bases and J 0 bases, leaving 14 bases between the germline ends. Germline V lookup: CDR1 SNHLY, CDR2 FYNNEI. The CDR3 is 15 residues long. In nucleotides, the CDR3 is TGTGCCAGCCGGTTGGAGGGAATAGCCAAAAACATTCAGTACTTC. This encodes CASRLEGIAKNIQYF.

As concerns this clone: The sample contains more than one DNA sequence encoding this CDR3. The genes are TRBV15 and TRBJ2-5; unclear D gene. Trimming removed 0 bases at V and 4 bases at J, with 9 bases between. CDR3 size: 14 residues. CDR1 LNHNV and CDR2 YYDKDF come from the germline V gene (reference sequence). The CDR3 DNA reads TGTGCCACCAGCAGAGACATCCGAGGAGAGACCCAGTACTTC. It codes for CATSRDIRGETQYF.

The J gene is TRBJ2-1, the V gene TRBV10-1, with 9 bases aligning to TRBD1. V dropped 1 base and J dropped 7; count of bases not matched to a gene: 5. Germline assignment: CDR1 WNHNN and CDR2 SYGVQD (reference sequence). CDR3 length: 15 amino acids. Here the CDR3 DNA reads TGCGCCAGCAGTGAGTACAGGGGGCTTGTGAATGAGCAGTTCTTC. Protein product: CASSEYRGLVNEQFF.

The rearrangement uses TRBV2 and TRBJ2-2; 8 bases map to TRBD2. Germline-derived CDR1 and CDR2 are SNHLY and FYNNEI. The CDR3 spans 15 residues. Trimming cost V 4 bases and J 5 bases; bases outside gene matches: 6. The chain's CDR3 is CASSGGRPETGELFF. In nucleotides, the CDR3 is TGTGCCAGCAGTGGCGGGAGGCCCGAAACCGGGGAGCTGTTTTTT.

This rearrangement joins TRBV27 to TRBJ2-7, with a tentative D call TRBD1 (6 bases). Trimming cost V 4 bases and J 2 bases, with 12 bases left between them. Germline V gene lookup returns CDR1 MNHEY and CDR2 SMNVEV (reference sequence). CDR3 length: 14 amino acids. CDR3 loop: CASSSFDRPYEQYF. The CDR3 DNA reads TGTGCCAGCAGTTCCTTCGACAGGCCCTACGAGCAGTACTTC.

The chain joins TRBV5-6 to TRBJ1-3; possibly TRBD1 for D (6 bases). V was trimmed by 0 bases and J by 0 bases, leaving 7 bases between them. Germline V CDR1 and CDR2: SGHDT, YYEEEE. The CDR3 runs to 15 residues. The DNA for the CDR3 is TGTGCCAGCAGCTTGGGCAGGGGCTCTGGAAACACCATATATTTT. Its translation is CASSLGRGSGNTIYF.

The chain joins TRBV7-2 to TRBJ2-1, with D perhaps matching TRBD1 (6 bases). Germline V gives CDR1 SGHTA, CDR2 FQGNSA. This CDR3 contains 15 residues. Trimming left V 1 base short and J 4 bases short, with 11 bases between. The CDR3 here is CASSLGRTVYNEQFF. Here the CDR3 DNA reads TGTGCCAGCAGCTTAGGTAGGACAGTATACAATGAGCAGTTCTTC.

The chain couples TRBV7-9 to TRBJ2-7; no clear D. V was shortened by 0 bases and J by 3 bases, with 12 bases between the two germline ends. The V gene's germline CDR1 is SEHNR and CDR2 FQNEAQ (reference sequence). The CDR3 totals 15 residues. The CDR3 loop is CASSLAVWPNYEQYF. The CDR3 DNA is TGTGCCAGCAGCTTAGCGGTATGGCCCAACTACGAGCAGTACTTC.

The chain employs TRBV4-2 and TRBJ2-2, with 7 nucleotides matching TRBD1. CDR3 size: 18 residues. V lost 4 bases to trimming and J lost 6 bases; unmatched junction nucleotides: 17. From germline, CDR1 is LGHNA and CDR2 YNFKEQ. CDR3 residues: CASSRLAGTANGAGELFF. The CDR3 region has the DNA TGTGCCAGCAGCCGATTAGCAGGGACAGCCAACGGGGCCGGGGAGCTGTTTTTT.

The chain combines TRBV19 with TRBJ1-2; TRBD1 agrees at 7 bases. CDR1 and CDR2 (germline): LNHDA, SQIVND (reference sequence). The CDR3 loop spans 17 amino acids. V dropped 3 bases and J dropped 4; count of bases not matched to a gene: 14. The CDR3 DNA is TGTGCCAGTAGTATTGACCTCGGAGGATCAGGGGGCTATGGCTACACCTTC. As protein: CASSIDLGGSGGYGYTF.

The rearrangement links TRBV5-1 to TRBJ2-5; no firm D call. The J call may be wrong; the DNA end is better matched by TRBJ2-7. CDR3 size: 13 residues. The germline V gene has CDR1 SGHRS and CDR2 YFSETQ. The CDR3 protein is CASSLVLTYEQYF. CDR3 in DNA: TGCGCCAGCAGCTTGGTACTTACCTACGAGCAGTACTTC.

This chain uses TRBV11-2 with TRBJ1-1; tentatively, D is TRBD1 (6 bases). V was trimmed by 6 bases and J by 9 bases, leaving 11 bases between them. The germline V gene encodes CDR1 SGHAT and CDR2 FQNNGV. CDR3 length equals 11 residues. The CDR3 spells CASSEGQQAFF. The CDR3, as DNA: TGTGCCAGCAGTGAAGGACAGCAAGCTTTCTTT.

The J gene is TRBJ1-2, the V gene TRBV7-2; D remains ambiguous. The length of the CDR3 is 14 residues. V lost 0 bases, J lost 4 bases, and 9 bases lay in between. Germline CDR1 reads SGHTA; CDR2 reads FQGNSA. The CDR3 sequence is CASSLARETYGYTF. The CDR3 DNA follows: TGTGCCAGCAGCTTAGCGAGGGAGACCTATGGCTACACCTTC.

This clone was counted a few times. This chain uses TRBV27 with TRBJ2-7; TRBD2 might be the D (6 bases). There are 14 residues in the CDR3. Germline V CDR1 and CDR2: MNHEY, SMNVEV (reference sequence). With 6 bases removed from V and 0 bases from J, the gap between germline ends came to 12 bases. CDR3 in amino acids: CASSSGLSSYEQYF. The CDR3 bases are TGTGCCAGCAGCTCGGGACTGAGCTCCTACGAGCAGTACTTC.

The table lists this clone with a few counts. This chain connects TRBV2 to TRBJ2-7; 10 bases map to TRBD1. The CDR3 is 15 amino acids. V trimming: 5 bases; J trimming: 3 bases; junction bases outside the gene matches: 7. Germline V gene lookup returns CDR1 SNHLY and CDR2 FYNNEI. As DNA, the CDR3 is TGTGCCAGCAGTATCGACAGGGGGCCACTCTACGAGCAGTACTTC. Translation: CASSIDRGPLYEQYF.

The chain is built from TRBV28 and TRBJ1-6, with D maybe TRBD1 (5 bases). Germline V gene data show CDR1 as MDHEN and CDR2 as SYDVKM. The V end lost 6 bases, the J end lost 6 bases, and 15 bases lay between the germline ends. The CDR3 spans 15 residues. The CDR3 protein is CASSPRQGRNSPLHF. CDR3 in DNA: TGTGCCAGCAGCCCCAGGCAGGGTCGTAATTCACCCCTCCACTTT. Variable domain in full (rest from reference TRBV28 and TRBJ1-6): DVKVTQSSRYLVKRTGEKVFLECVQDMDHENMFWYRQDPGLGLRLIYFSYDVKMKEKGDIPEGYSVSREKKERFSLILESASTNQTSMYLCASSPRQGRNSPLHFGNGTRLTVT.

A few counts support this clone. The chain couples TRBV18 to TRBJ2-2, with 7 bases identical to TRBD1. The CDR3 covers 18 residues. With V trimmed by 3 bases and J by 1 base, 11 bases remained unmatched. Germline V gives CDR1 KGHSH, CDR2 LQKENI. The CDR3 here is CASSPLPSTGVNTGELFF. The CDR3 bases are TGTGCCAGCTCACCGTTGCCCTCAACAGGGGTGAACACCGGGGAGCTGTTTTTT.

J is TRBJ2-1 and V is TRBV7-9; tentative D call: TRBD1 (5 bases). This CDR3 region has 13 residues. CDR1 is SEHNR, CDR2 FQNEAQ, per germline (reference sequence). V lost 3 bases and J lost 5, with 8 bases in between. The CDR3 loop reads CASSFGANNEQFF. CDR3 DNA sequence: TGTGCCAGCAGCTTTGGGGCCAACAATGAGCAGTTCTTC.

The chain recombines TRBV18 with TRBJ2-5; TRBD1 matches 8 bases. CDR3 length: 14 residues. With 1 base clipped from V and 5 bases from J, the junction kept 3 bases outside the gene matches. CDR1 KGHSH and CDR2 LQKENI come from the germline V gene. CDR3 nucleotide sequence: TGTGCCAGCTCACCACGGAGACAGGGGGAGACCCAGTACTTC. Protein product: CASSPRRQGETQYF. Variable domain in full (rest from reference TRBV18 and TRBJ2-5): NAGVMQNPRHLVRRRGQEARLRCSPMKGHSHVYWYRQLPEEGLKFMVYLQKENIIDESGMPKERFSAEFPKEGPSILRIQQVVRGDSAAYFCASSPRRQGETQYFGPGTRLLVL.

This chain joins TRBV2 and TRBJ2-1, with 11 bases matching TRBD2. This CDR3 has 16 residues. V was pared by 8 bases and J by 7 bases, with 13 bases of the junction left unmatched. The V gene's germline CDR1 is SNHLY and CDR2 FYNNEI. The CDR3 reads CASAPGTSGYSNEQFF. The CDR3, as DNA: TGTGCCAGCGCGCCCGGGACTAGCGGCTATTCGAATGAGCAGTTCTTC.

The chain uses TRBV28 and TRBJ2-4, with a possible D match to TRBD1 (5 bases). Germline CDR1 and CDR2: MDHEN and SYDVKM. Between the trimmed V and J ends, which lost 3 bases and 0 bases, there was a span of 9 bases. The length of the CDR3 is 15 residues. CDR3 region: CASSFSTAAKNIQYF. CDR3 nucleotides: TGTGCCAGCAGTTTCTCGACAGCAGCCAAAAACATTCAGTACTTC.